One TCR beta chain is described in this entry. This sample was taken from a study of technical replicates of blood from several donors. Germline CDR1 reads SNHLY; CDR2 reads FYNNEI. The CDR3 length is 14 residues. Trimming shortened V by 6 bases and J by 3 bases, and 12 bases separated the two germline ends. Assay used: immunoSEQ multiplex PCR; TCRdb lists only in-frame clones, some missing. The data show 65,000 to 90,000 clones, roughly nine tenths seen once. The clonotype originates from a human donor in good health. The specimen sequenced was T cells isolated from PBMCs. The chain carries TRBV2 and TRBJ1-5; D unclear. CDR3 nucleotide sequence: TGTGCCAGCAGGTCCTATGGTATCAATCAGCCCCAGCATTTT. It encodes CASRSYGINQPQHF. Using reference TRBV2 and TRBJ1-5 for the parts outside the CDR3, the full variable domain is EPEVTQTPSHQVTQMGQEVILRCVPISNHLYFYWYRQILGQKVEFLVSFYNNEISEKSEIFDDQFSVERPDGSNFTLKIRSTKLEDSAMYFCASRSYGINQPQHFGDGTRLSIL.